Listed here are 12 T cell receptor beta chains from one sample, sequenced in a study of blood T cell repertoires in COVID-19. Using immunoSEQ multiplex PCR, the repertoire was profiled, and TCRdb retains in-frame clones only, with some absent. The table has 300,000 to 400,000 clones, around 90% seen once. What was sequenced was PBMCs or T cells enriched from blood (not recorded which). The receptors stem from a man between 60 and 70 years old who had recovered from COVID-19.

This clone was seen only once. This chain joins TRBV18 and TRBJ1-1; possibly TRBD1 for D (6 bases). Germline V lookup: CDR1 KGHSH, CDR2 LQKENI. Trimming pared 5 bases from V and 4 bases from J, leaving 14 bases between. This CDR3 has 14 residues. CDR3 sequence reads: CASSYAGDATEAFF. CDR3 bases: TGTGCCAGCTCATACGCAGGGGATGCCACTGAAGCTTTCTTT.

The chain recombines TRBV29-1 with TRBJ2-5; the D gene is possibly TRBD1 (6 bases). The V and J ends lost 5 bases and 4 bases respectively, with 14 bases between them. Germline V gene lookup returns CDR1 SQVTM and CDR2 ANQGSEA. This CDR3 spans 13 amino acids. CDR3 nucleotides: TGCAGCGTTACCAGGGGCACCGGAGAGACCCAGTACTTC. It translates to CSVTRGTGETQYF.

The chain uses TRBV9 and TRBJ2-7; D is possibly TRBD1 (5 bases). V lost 6 bases to trimming and J lost 5 bases, with 21 bases between them. Per germline, CDR1 SGDLS and CDR2 YYNGEE. The CDR3 runs to 15 residues. For the CDR3, the DNA is TGTGCCAGCAACCAGAGAGGTGCAGGGCAGGACGAGCAGTACTTC. Its translation is CASNQRGAGQDEQYF.

This clone was recorded only once. The chain carries TRBV2 and TRBJ1-6; TRBD1 might be the D (6 bases). Germline V lookup: CDR1 SNHLY, CDR2 FYNNEI. This CDR3 contains 15 residues. V was trimmed by 6 bases and J by 5 bases, leaving 14 bases between them. This CDR3 reads CASRSGGNDNSPLHF. CDR3 DNA sequence: TGTGCCAGCAGATCGGGGGGCAACGATAATTCACCCCTCCACTTT.

V gene TRBV18 combines with J gene TRBJ2-1; D ambiguous. The CDR3 is made up of 17 amino acids. From germline, CDR1 is KGHSH and CDR2 LQKENI. V was trimmed by 3 bases and J by 0 bases, leaving 15 bases between them. The CDR3 DNA is TGTGCCAGCTCACCGTCAGTGAGGCCCAGCTCCTACAATGAGCAGTTCTTC. It is translated as CASSPSVRPSSYNEQFF. Complete variable domain (other parts from reference TRBV18 and TRBJ2-1): NAGVMQNPRHLVRRRGQEARLRCSPMKGHSHVYWYRQLPEEGLKFMVYLQKENIIDESGMPKERFSAEFPKEGPSILRIQQVVRGDSAAYFCASSPSVRPSSYNEQFFGPGTRLTVL.

This chain links TRBV9 with TRBJ2-1, with no clear D. The length of the CDR3 is 15 residues. V was shortened by 6 bases and J by 3 bases, with 16 bases between the two germline ends. Germline loops: CDR1 SGDLS, CDR2 YYNGEE. This CDR3 reads CASTPRAYGYNEQFF. The CDR3, as DNA: TGTGCCAGCACCCCGCGAGCGTACGGCTACAATGAGCAGTTCTTC.

The rearrangement links TRBV20-1 to TRBJ2-7; D is possibly TRBD2 (5 bases). V was cut by 3 bases and J by 4 bases, with 13 bases left in between. The germline CDR1 and CDR2 sequences are DFQATT and SNEGSKA (reference sequence). The CDR3 contains 13 residues. The CDR3 DNA reads TGCAGTGCTAGTTCAAGCGGACCTTACGAGCAGTACTTC. Translation: CSASSSGPYEQYF.

The V call is TRBV2, the J call TRBJ1-6; 9 positions agree with TRBD1. Germline trimming cut 8 bases from V and 9 bases from J; bases unmatched to any gene: 5. Germline CDR1 SNHLY, CDR2 FYNNEI. There are 13 residues in the CDR3. CDR3 in amino acids: CASPGTGFSPLHF. CDR3 nucleotides: TGTGCCAGCCCCGGGACAGGGTTTTCACCCCTCCACTTT. Complete variable domain (other parts from reference TRBV2 and TRBJ1-6): EPEVTQTPSHQVTQMGQEVILRCVPISNHLYFYWYRQILGQKVEFLVSFYNNEISEKSEIFDDQFSVERPDGSNFTLKIRSTKLEDSAMYFCASPGTGFSPLHFGNGTRLTVT.

This clone was recorded a few times. V is TRBV7-3 and J is TRBJ2-1; D possibly corresponds to TRBD2 (6 bases). The V gene's germline CDR1 is SGHTA and CDR2 FQGTGA. V was pared by 5 bases and J by 4 bases, with 15 bases between. The CDR3 contains 15 residues. DNA of the CDR3: TGTGCCAGCAGCCCAGGGCTAGCGTTTTACAATGAGCAGTTCTTC. It is translated as CASSPGLAFYNEQFF. Full variable domain (rest looked up from reference TRBV7-3 and TRBJ2-1): GAGVSQTPSNKVTEKGKYVELRCDPISGHTALYWYRQSLGQGPEFLIYFQGTGAADDSGLPNDRFFAVRPEGSVSTLKIQRTERGDSAVYLCASSPGLAFYNEQFFGPGTRLTVL.

This sequence joins TRBV10-1 and TRBJ1-6; possibly TRBD1 for D (6 bases). The V end was cut by 6 bases, the J end by 7 bases, with 13 bases between. The length of the CDR3 is 14 residues. CDR1 is WNHNN, CDR2 SYGVQD, per germline (reference sequence). The CDR3 bases are TGCGCCAGCAGCCTAGACAGGAGAAATTCACCCCTCCACTTT. This encodes CASSLDRRNSPLHF.

This chain uses TRBV18 with TRBJ2-1; weak D call: TRBD1 (5 bases). The CDR3 runs to 15 residues. Germline loops: CDR1 KGHSH, CDR2 LQKENI. V dropped 3 bases and J dropped 8 bases, with 17 bases sitting between them. CDR3 in DNA: TGTGCCAGCTCACCGCGTCGTGGCAGGGATGATGAGCAGTTCTTC. Translated, it gives CASSPRRGRDDEQFF.

This chain connects TRBV4-1 to TRBJ2-3, with 15 bases fitting TRBD2. There are 18 residues in the CDR3. CDR1 MGHRA and CDR2 YSYEKL come from the germline V gene. J lost 6 bases, V lost 1 base, and 8 bases had no gene match. CDR3 in DNA: TGCGCCAGCAGCCAAGCCACTGGACTAGCGGGAGGGAGGGATACGCAGTATTTT. This encodes CASSQATGLAGGRDTQYF.